This is a list of T cell receptor beta chains from one sample in a study of graft-versus-host responses after intestinal transplantation. The assay was immunoSEQ multiplex PCR, and TCRdb's table has in-frame clones only and misses some. The table lists fewer than 90,000 clones, approximately 94% of them singletons. For these TCRs, the target antigens are not known. The sample here was unstimulated CD4+ T cells sorted from spleen or lymph node cells, taken before transplant. The source is a human donor who was the organ donor for an intestinal transplant. Both conserved end residues are part of each CDR3. Each record gives: J gene, V gene, D gene, clone size, CDR3 length, CDR3 DNA, CDR3 protein. The D gene is left open where the match is weak. The size of a clone is reported for some rows only, either as once, few or many, or as a class for expanded clones.

j_gene: TRBJ2-1; v_gene: TRBV7-2; d_gene: TRBD2; abundance: -; len: 17; CDR3nt: TGTGCCAGCAGCTCCTCAGCGGGGCAAGCCGTCTACAATGAGCAGTTCTTC; CDR3aa: CASSSSAGQAVYNEQFF
j_gene: TRBJ2-7; v_gene: TRBV9; d_gene: TRBD1; abundance: -; len: 14; CDR3nt: TGTGCCAGCAGCGGATCGACAGGGGCCTACGAGCAGTACTTC; CDR3aa: CASSGSTGAYEQYF
j_gene: TRBJ1-2; v_gene: TRBV15; d_gene: TRBD1; abundance: -; len: 14; CDR3nt: TGTGCCACCAGCAGAGCAGGGGGGGCCTATGGCTACACCTTC; CDR3aa: CATSRAGGAYGYTF
j_gene: TRBJ2-5; v_gene: TRBV19; d_gene: TRBD1; abundance: -; len: 15; CDR3nt: TGTGCCAGTAGTGTGGGACAGGCCATCCAAGAGACCCAGTACTTC; CDR3aa: CASSVGQAIQETQYF
j_gene: TRBJ1-1; v_gene: TRBV18; d_gene: -; abundance: -; len: 13; CDR3nt: TGTGCCAGCCTGGCCAGTTTGAACACTGAAGCTTTCTTT; CDR3aa: CASLASLNTEAFF
j_gene: TRBJ2-5; v_gene: TRBV7-3; d_gene: TRBD1; abundance: -; len: 18; CDR3nt: TGTGCCAGCAGTACAGACAGGGAACTACGTCTGTACCAAGAGACCCAGTACTTC; CDR3aa: CASSTDRELRLYQETQYF
j_gene: TRBJ1-6; v_gene: TRBV30; d_gene: -; abundance: few; len: 15; CDR3nt: TGTGCCTGGAGTGTTCCAGGGTTACGGGATTCACCCCTCCACTTT; CDR3aa: CAWSVPGLRDSPLHF
j_gene: TRBJ1-1; v_gene: TRBV20-1; d_gene: -; abundance: -; len: 11; CDR3nt: TGCAGTGCTAGGCAGCAATTAGAAGCTTTCTTT; CDR3aa: CSARQQLEAFF
j_gene: TRBJ2-2; v_gene: TRBV19; d_gene: TRBD1; abundance: -; len: 15; CDR3nt: TGTGCCAGTAGCCCCGACAGGGGGCGGTCCGGGGAGCTGTTTTTT; CDR3aa: CASSPDRGRSGELFF
j_gene: TRBJ2-3; v_gene: TRBV5-1; d_gene: -; abundance: -; len: 17; CDR3nt: TGCGCCAGCAGCTGGGGACATAGCGGGCGCGGCACAGATACGCAGTATTTT; CDR3aa: CASSWGHSGRGTDTQYF
j_gene: TRBJ1-1; v_gene: TRBV4-2; d_gene: TRBD1; abundance: -; len: 15; CDR3nt: TGTGCCAGCAGCCAAGGGACAGGGGGCTTGACTGAAGCTTTCTTT; CDR3aa: CASSQGTGGLTEAFF
j_gene: TRBJ2-7; v_gene: TRBV4-1; d_gene: TRBD1; abundance: -; len: 15; CDR3nt: TGCGCCAGCAGCCAAGATAGGGACAGGGGTCGCGAGCAGTACTTC; CDR3aa: CASSQDRDRGREQYF
j_gene: TRBJ1-1; v_gene: TRBV29-1; d_gene: TRBD1; abundance: -; len: 15; CDR3nt: TGCAGCGTTGAAGAAATGGGACAGAAGAACACTGAAGCTTTCTTT; CDR3aa: CSVEEMGQKNTEAFF
j_gene: TRBJ2-3; v_gene: TRBV4-1; d_gene: TRBD1; abundance: -; len: 16; CDR3nt: TGCGCCAGCACCCTTAGCACAGGGGGCGGGGCAGATACGCAGTATTTT; CDR3aa: CASTLSTGGGADTQYF
j_gene: TRBJ2-5; v_gene: TRBV10-3; d_gene: TRBD2; abundance: -; len: 16; CDR3nt: TGTGCCATCAGTGGGGAGGGTCAGGGCGGTCGGGAGACCCAGTACTTC; CDR3aa: CAISGEGQGGRETQYF
j_gene: TRBJ2-3; v_gene: TRBV9; d_gene: -; abundance: -; len: 15; CDR3nt: TGTGCCAGCAGCGTAGTGGCTAGCGCGGCAGATACGCAGTATTTT; CDR3aa: CASSVVASAADTQYF
j_gene: TRBJ2-7; v_gene: TRBV5-4; d_gene: -; abundance: -; len: 13; CDR3nt: TGTGCCAGCAGCTTGCCCCAGGGCTACGAGCAGTACTTC; CDR3aa: CASSLPQGYEQYF
j_gene: TRBJ1-3; v_gene: TRBV19; d_gene: -; abundance: few; len: 14; CDR3nt: TGTGCCAGTCGACAGTTGAGCTCTGGAAACACCATATATTTT; CDR3aa: CASRQLSSGNTIYF
j_gene: TRBJ2-7; v_gene: TRBV2; d_gene: TRBD1; abundance: -; len: 13; CDR3nt: TGTGCCAGTACGGGACAGGGGTTTTACGAGCAGTACTTC; CDR3aa: CASTGQGFYEQYF
j_gene: TRBJ2-7; v_gene: TRBV7-7; d_gene: -; abundance: -; len: 15; CDR3nt: TGTGCCAGCAGCTCCTCCCGGGTGGCGGTATGCGAGCAGTACTTC; CDR3aa: CASSSSRVAVCEQYF
j_gene: TRBJ1-2; v_gene: TRBV20-1; d_gene: -; abundance: -; len: 11; CDR3nt: TGCAGTGCTCCGAGGGAAGGGGGCTACACCTTC; CDR3aa: CSAPREGGYTF
j_gene: TRBJ2-1; v_gene: TRBV19; d_gene: TRBD1; abundance: -; len: 15; CDR3nt: TGTGCCAGTAGTTTCGGACAGGGGGCGAATAATGAGCAGTTCTTC; CDR3aa: CASSFGQGANNEQFF
j_gene: TRBJ1-4; v_gene: TRBV6-1; d_gene: -; abundance: -; len: 14; CDR3nt: TGTGCCAGCAGTTCTGGGGGCAGGGGAGAAAAACTGTTTTTT; CDR3aa: CASSSGGRGEKLFF
j_gene: TRBJ2-7; v_gene: TRBV18; d_gene: TRBD1; abundance: -; len: 14; CDR3nt: TGTGCCAGCTCACAAAGGGACAGACCTTACGAGCAGTACTTC; CDR3aa: CASSQRDRPYEQYF
j_gene: TRBJ2-1; v_gene: TRBV18; d_gene: TRBD2; abundance: -; len: 18; CDR3nt: TGTGCCAGCTCACTAAACGGGCCAGCGGGGGGGTCCTACAATGAGCAGTTCTTC; CDR3aa: CASSLNGPAGGSYNEQFF
j_gene: TRBJ1-2; v_gene: TRBV27; d_gene: TRBD1; abundance: -; len: 14; CDR3nt: TGTGCCAGCAGTTTCGGACAGGGATTGTCCGGCTACACCTTC; CDR3aa: CASSFGQGLSGYTF
j_gene: TRBJ1-1; v_gene: TRBV7-2; d_gene: -; abundance: -; len: 14; CDR3nt: TGTGCCAGCAGCTTATTGGGAGGGAACACTGAAGCTTTCTTT; CDR3aa: CASSLLGGNTEAFF
j_gene: TRBJ1-4; v_gene: TRBV9; d_gene: -; abundance: -; len: 14; CDR3nt: TGTGCCAGCAGCCACAGGGTTCCTAATGAAAAACTGTTTTTT; CDR3aa: CASSHRVPNEKLFF
j_gene: TRBJ1-1; v_gene: TRBV6-1; d_gene: -; abundance: -; len: 13; CDR3nt: TGTGCCAGCCGATCGGGTTTGGCGACTGAAGCTTTCTTT; CDR3aa: CASRSGLATEAFF
j_gene: TRBJ2-2; v_gene: TRBV5-1; d_gene: TRBD2; abundance: -; len: 17; CDR3nt: TGCGCCAGCAGCCCCACCGGGACTAGCGGGTATGGCGGGGAGCTGTTTTTT; CDR3aa: CASSPTGTSGYGGELFF
j_gene: TRBJ1-3; v_gene: TRBV19; d_gene: -; abundance: few; len: 14; CDR3nt: TGTGCCAGTAGTGACGGGGGTTCTGGAAACACCATATATTTT; CDR3aa: CASSDGGSGNTIYF